This passage covers 8 T cell receptor beta chains from one sample sequenced in a study of T cell responses to AZD1222 COVID-19 vaccine. The protocol was immunoSEQ multiplex PCR, while the TCRdb copy is restricted to in-frame clones and leaves out a portion. The sample records 130,000 or so clones, around nine tenths being singletons. The sequencing here drew on peripheral blood, taken on day 0 of MenACWY control vaccination. These receptors originate from an adult in good health.

In this sample, this clone turned up a few times. The chain uses TRBV5-1 and TRBJ2-7, with D unclear. V was shortened by 0 bases and J by 2 bases, with 12 bases between the two germline ends. CDR1 and CDR2 (germline): SGHRS, YFSETQ. The CDR3 has 15 amino acids. The CDR3 DNA reads as TGCGCCAGCAGCTTGGATTTCGGGTACCCCTACGAGCAGTACTTC. As protein: CASSLDFGYPYEQYF.

This chain connects TRBV7-8 to TRBJ1-5, with TRBD1 matching 9 bases. Germline CDR1 is SGHVS and CDR2 is FQNEAQ. V gave up 5 bases and J gave up 0 bases; unmatched junction bases: 11. The CDR3 length is 18 residues. The CDR3 DNA follows: TGTGCCAGCAGCACCCGGACAGGGGCCTCATATAGCAATCAGCCCCAGCATTTT. Amino acids: CASSTRTGASYSNQPQHF.

V is TRBV28 and J is TRBJ1-2, with D possibly matching TRBD1 (5 bases). The germline V gene has CDR1 MDHEN and CDR2 SYDVKM. V was pared by 10 bases and J by 1 base, with 13 bases between. The CDR3 length is 13 residues. As DNA, the CDR3 is TGTGCCACCACGAGGGACTTTAACTATGGCTACACCTTC. Translated: CATTRDFNYGYTF.

The chain carries TRBV11-3 and TRBJ2-7; tentatively, D is TRBD1 (6 bases). V was trimmed by 6 bases and J by 0 bases, leaving 12 bases between them. There are 14 residues in the CDR3. Germline loops: CDR1 SGHNT, CDR2 YENEEA. CDR3 in amino acids: CASSPRGSSYEQYF. CDR3 coding DNA: TGTGCCAGCAGTCCCAGGGGAAGCTCCTACGAGCAGTACTTC. The full variable domain, with the rest looked up from reference TRBV11-3 and TRBJ2-7, is EAGVVQSPRYKIIEKKQPVAFWCNPISGHNTLYWYLQNLGQGPELLIRYENEEAVDDSQLPKDRFSAERLKGVDSTLKIQPAELGDSAVYLCASSPRGSSYEQYFGPGTRLTVT.

The gene calls are TRBV7-2 and TRBJ2-7; D is unresolved. CDR1 is SGHTA and CDR2 is FQGNSA in the germline V gene. The CDR3 has 14 amino acids. The ends were cut back, 4 bases at V and 2 bases at J, with 12 bases in the middle. Written as DNA, the CDR3 is TGTGCCAGCAGCTCTAGAAATGGTCCCTACGAGCAGTACTTC. Its protein product is CASSSRNGPYEQYF.

This clone was detected once. The rearrangement joins TRBV3-1 (or the pseudogene TRBV3-2) to TRBJ2-2, with 7 bases that match TRBD1. CDR1 is LGHDT, CDR2 YNNKEL, per germline (reference sequence). This CDR3 contains 15 residues. With V trimmed by 3 bases and J by 3 bases, 4 bases remained unmatched. Written as DNA, the CDR3 is TGTGCCAGCAGCCACCACGGACAGGACACCGGGGAGCTGTTTTTT. As protein: CASSHHGQDTGELFF.

The chain is built from TRBV5-6 and TRBJ1-1, with 8 bases fitting TRBD1. J lost 0 bases, V lost 4 bases, and 5 bases had no gene match. This CDR3 region has 15 residues. CDR1 SGHDT and CDR2 YYEEEE come from the germline V gene. CDR3 protein: CASSVGTGLNTEAFF. Here the CDR3 DNA reads TGTGCCAGCAGCGTCGGGACAGGACTGAACACTGAAGCTTTCTTT.

The genes are TRBV7-2 and TRBJ1-2; 8 bases align to TRBD1. Germline V gene lookup returns CDR1 SGHTA and CDR2 FQGNSA. The ends lost 5 bases at V and 4 bases at J; junction bases unmatched: 6. This CDR3 spans 14 amino acids. The CDR3 region is CASSPGQGLYGYTF. In nucleotides, the CDR3 is TGTGCCAGCAGCCCCGGACAGGGCCTCTATGGCTACACCTTC.